A single T cell receptor (beta chain) is shown here with its context. Its target is not known. This record comes from a study of shared clonotypes between healthy human individuals. Whole-study findings and limits: Measured sharing among donors was expected to vary with sequencing depth. The naive CD4 repertoires of several donors were compared, and approximately 4.5% of clonotypes were shared.

It was at deep level that the assay was run. Some clones are missing from TCRdb's copy, which holds only in-frame ones; the method was immunoSEQ multiplex PCR. Among over 850,000 clones listed, 70% to 80% were seen once. Both subsets, CD45RA+ naive and CD45RA-negative memory, were split from the CD4+ cells. Input material: memory CD4+ T cells from PBMCs. Subset defined: CD45RA-negative fraction. The source of this sequence is a man between 18 and 35 years old in good health. Some clones in this sample may be carry-over from other donors' samples.

The CDR3: CASNPGQGYGYTF. CDR3 DNA: TGTGCCAGTAACCCGGGACAGGGATATGGCTACACCTTC. The chain uses TRBV19 and TRBJ1-2, with 9 positions matching TRBD1. With 7 bases clipped from V and 5 bases from J, the junction kept 5 bases outside the gene matches. This CDR3 has 13 amino acids. Germline V gene lookup returns CDR1 LNHDA and CDR2 SQIVND (reference sequence).